The TCR beta chain under discussion was sequenced for a study of cytomegalovirus exposure and HLA in healthy donors. Notes on the study in general: Presence/absence analyses took donor sequencing depth as roughly uniform.

13 Jbeta primers and 60 Vbeta primers were used for the PCR. Here immunoSEQ multiplex PCR was the method, and the copy in TCRdb shows in-frame clones only, minus some. Among approximately 150,000 clones, roughly 78% were seen once, and the ten largest hold about 2.9%. Of note for this clone: What it binds is not known.

The CDR3 has 13 residues. The V gene lost 8 bases and the J gene lost 2 bases, with 13 bases spanning the gap. Germline V gives CDR1 KGHSH, CDR2 LQKENI. The specimen was PBMCs. This TCR was recovered from a female donor in good health and CMV-seronegative. V and J are TRBV18 and TRBJ2-7; D not certain. CDR3 protein: CASPQPGTYEQYF. The CDR3 DNA is TGTGCCAGCCCTCAGCCAGGTACCTACGAGCAGTACTTC.